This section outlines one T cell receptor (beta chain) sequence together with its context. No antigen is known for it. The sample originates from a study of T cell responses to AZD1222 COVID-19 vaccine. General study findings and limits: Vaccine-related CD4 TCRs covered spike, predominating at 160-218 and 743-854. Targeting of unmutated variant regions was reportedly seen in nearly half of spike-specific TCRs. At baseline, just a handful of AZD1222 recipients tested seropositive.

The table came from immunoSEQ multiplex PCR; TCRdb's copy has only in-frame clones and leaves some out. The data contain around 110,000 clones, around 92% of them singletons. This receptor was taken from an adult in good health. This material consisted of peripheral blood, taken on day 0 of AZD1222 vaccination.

The CDR3 spells CASGSLPSGSAHEQYF. CDR3 DNA: TGTGCTAGTGGTTCACTGCCTAGCGGGAGCGCCCACGAGCAGTACTTC. The genes are TRBV12-5 and TRBJ2-7; 10 nucleotides match TRBD2. V dropped 4 bases and J dropped 5; count of bases not matched to a gene: 11. The CDR3 runs 16 residues. Germline CDR1 LGHNT, CDR2 FRNRAP.